These 13 T cell receptor beta chains came from one sample sequenced in a study of identical twins. Each CDR3 protein gets one entry after TCRdb re-called the 5' RACE reads with MiXCR. The sample consists of more than 1.5 million distinct CDR3 sequences, under 35% of them appearing once. The specimen sequenced was cord blood. These receptors came from a newborn girl in good health.

The chain carries TRBV5-6 and TRBJ1-3; 8 bases are a match to TRBD1. Germline assignment: CDR1 SGHDT and CDR2 YYEEEE. The V segment lost 4 bases and the J segment 1 base; nucleotides outside the gene matches: 7. This CDR3 is 16 amino acids long. CDR3 residues: CASSGWDRRSGNTIYF. DNA of the CDR3: TGTGCCAGCAGCGGATGGGACAGGAGGTCTGGAAACACCATATATTTT.

This clonotype was detected only a few times. The chain combines TRBV20-1 with TRBJ2-5; 13 positions agree with TRBD2. Germline loops: CDR1 DFQATT, CDR2 SNEGSKA (reference sequence). J lost 7 bases, V lost 5 bases, and 10 bases had no gene match. This CDR3 region has 15 residues. The DNA of the CDR3 is TGCAGTGCTCAAGGGACTAGCGGGGACTTGGGGACCCAGTACTTC. Translating gives CSAQGTSGDLGTQYF.

Note on this clonotype: Since a much larger clone is just one base distant, this may be a read error. J is TRBJ2-5 and V is TRBV12-3 or TRBV12-4; 10 bases are a match to TRBD1. The DNA end is a closer match to TRBJ2-7, so the J assignment may be wrong. There are 14 residues in the CDR3. The CDR3 sequence: CASSLTGGGCEQYF. In DNA form, the CDR3 reads TGTGCCAGCAGTTTGACAGGGGGCGGCTGCGAGCAGTACTTC.

Only a few counts were recorded for this clonotype. The chain employs TRBV20-1 and TRBJ2-3; 13 bases align to TRBD2. J was trimmed by 3 bases and V by 3 bases; bases with no gene match: 3. The germline V gene has CDR1 DFQATT and CDR2 SNEGSKA (reference sequence). The CDR3 totals 15 residues. DNA for the CDR3: TGCAGTGCTAGGACTAGCGGGAGGCCTACAGATACGCAGTATTTT. It translates to CSARTSGRPTDTQYF.

This clonotype has more than one count but fewer than ten. This chain connects TRBV7-9 to TRBJ2-3, with a weak D call TRBD2 (7 bases). CDR1 and CDR2 (germline): SEHNR, FQNEAQ (reference sequence). CDR3 length: 15 amino acids. V lost 4 bases to trimming and J lost 2 bases, with 13 bases between them. CDR3 amino acids: CASSWAGAPTDTQYF. The CDR3 nucleotides read TGTGCCAGCAGCTGGGCGGGGGCTCCCACAGATACGCAGTATTTT.

This clonotype was counted between two and nine times. This chain joins TRBV3-1 and TRBJ2-2; TRBD2 aligns across 10 bases. Germline values: CDR1 LGHDT, CDR2 YNNKEL (reference sequence). CDR3 length equals 19 residues. The ends lost 2 bases at V and 4 bases at J; junction bases unmatched: 13. DNA for the CDR3: TGTGCCAGCAGCCAACTTCCGATGGGACTAGCGAGGGGCACCGGGGAGCTGTTTTTT. Its protein is CASSQLPMGLARGTGELFF.

The chain has TRBV20-1 and TRBJ2-1; 9 nucleotides agree with TRBD1. The J segment lost 4 bases and the V segment lost 0 bases, leaving 7 bases of the junction unmatched. CDR1 and CDR2 from the germline V gene are DFQATT and SNEGSKA (reference sequence). The length of the CDR3 is 16 residues. CDR3 DNA sequence: TGCAGTGCTAGAGATCCGAGAGGACAGGGGTACAATGAGCAGTTCTTC. As protein: CSARDPRGQGYNEQFF.

Only a few counts were recorded for this clonotype. This chain joins TRBV20-1 and TRBJ2-4; no reliable D call. The CDR3 is 15 amino acids. Deletions cut 6 bases from V and 0 bases from J, with 15 bases between. Germline-derived CDR1 and CDR2 are DFQATT and SNEGSKA (reference sequence). The CDR3 coding sequence is TGCAGTGCGGGTACCAGCAGCCTAGCCAAAAACATTCAGTACTTC. Amino acids: CSAGTSSLAKNIQYF.

On this clonotype: One end of the junction does not line up with germline, which may come from a read error. CDR3 in amino acids: CASSLSRLAGAGGAIF. CDR3 in DNA: TGTGCCAGCAGTTTATCCCGACTAGCGGGAGCGGGAGGGGCAATCTTC. The chain employs TRBV27 and TRBJ2-1; 12 positions match TRBD2. The CDR3 length is 16 residues. Germline V lookup: CDR1 MNHEY, CDR2 SMNVEV (reference sequence).

As to this clonotype: A much larger clone is a single base away; this may be a read error. The chain has TRBV10-3 and TRBJ2-7; possible D gene TRBD1, 7 bases. Germline V lookup: CDR1 ENHRY, CDR2 SYGVKD. V lost 7 bases to trimming and J lost 3 bases, with 16 bases between them. This CDR3 spans 14 amino acids. CDR3 in amino acids: CAINSGGGIYEQYF. In DNA, the CDR3 is TGTGCCATCAATTCAGGGGGAGGAATCTACGAGCAGTACTTC.

The chain uses TRBV10-3 and TRBJ2-3, with D possibly called TRBD1 or TRBD2 (6 bases each). Trimming pared 8 bases from V and 0 bases from J, leaving 24 bases between. The CDR3 spans 18 residues. Germline CDR1 reads ENHRY; CDR2 reads SYGVKD. CDR3 loop: CAIGGLAPGTGSTDTQYF. The CDR3 DNA reads as TGTGCCATCGGGGGGCTAGCGCCTGGAACGGGAAGCACAGATACGCAGTATTTT.

The V gene is TRBV20-1, the J gene TRBJ2-1, with 15 bases identical to TRBD2. Germline V gene data show CDR1 as DFQATT and CDR2 as SNEGSKA (reference sequence). V was clipped by 4 bases and J by 6 bases; unmatched bases: 10. The CDR3 is 17 residues long. DNA of the CDR3: TGCAGTGCTATACCCATAAAGGGACTAGCGGGGGGCAATGAGCAGTTCTTC. This gives the protein CSAIPIKGLAGGNEQFF.

V usage is TRBV5-6 and J usage is TRBJ2-1; a possible D gene is TRBD2 (5 bases). Germline V gives CDR1 SGHDT, CDR2 YYEEEE. The V gene lost 2 bases and the J gene lost 0 bases, with 12 bases spanning the gap. The CDR3 loop spans 16 amino acids. Here the CDR3 DNA reads TGTGCCAGCAGCTTCGAGGCGGGCATCTCCTACAATGAGCAGTTCTTC. The encoded protein is CASSFEAGISYNEQFF.